This T cell receptor beta chain was found in a study of blood T cell repertoires in COVID-19 (dated by TCRdb to 2018 to 2020). Background on the whole study: The collaborator samples originated in the United States, Italy and Spain and spanned the acute and convalescent phases of COVID-19. Samples came from the ongoing ImmuneRACE study (first 160 participants) plus 1,254 subjects from 6 global collaborators. The sample metadata nearly always contained a de-identified subject ID, COVID-19 status, age in years and sex. The prospective study material was composed of cDNA or gDNA derived from T cells, B-cell-depleted T cells, or PBMCs. A freely available public database, intended as a resource for researchers studying the immune response to SARS-CoV-2, is where the repertoires were released. Deeply sampled blood TCRbeta repertoires from subjects exposed to, actively infected with, or recovered from COVID-19 were included in the dataset. HLA class I and class II types, where available, came from metadata supplied by the sample provider rather than from assay-based typing. The investigation overall reported the following: How much clinical and demographic metadata was included differed by source and by participant, and the metadata was provided uncurated.

V is shortened by 5 bases, J by 8 bases, and the region joining them spans 25 bases. Spanning cysteine to phenylalanine, the CDR3 consists of 17 amino acids. Only the CDR3 region is kept as DNA, spanning 51 bases read in frame from base 1. From a lookup of the germline V gene, CDR1 and CDR2 are SGHAT and FQNNGV. Collaborating institutions collected whole blood in K2EDTA tubes following their own protocols. For TCRbeta analysis, collaborator samples were shipped as frozen whole blood, as isolated PBMCs, or as DNA extracted from either sample type. The immunoSEQ Assay, a bias-controlled multiplex PCR, was used to amplify TCRbeta CDR3 regions from genomic DNA. As for how the authors treated the data: Within the assay, amplification of reference gene primers was used to estimate how many nucleated cells each sample contained. Sequence reads were collapsed and filtered to measure the absolute abundance of every unique TCRbeta CDR3 rearrangement. For each sample, productive Simpson clonality was calculated as the square root of Simpson's diversity index across productive rearrangements. TCRdb obtained this table from immuneACCESS and retained in-frame rearrangements with V and J assigned. These tables miss some clones; where compared with another copy, unresolved V genes account for less than half of the shortfall, and the remainder is unexplained. V and J calls and clone size come straight from that table; D and trimming were deduced from the DNA. The sample table shows around 170,000 clones, and 75% to 80% are seen once. Around 13% of the sample goes to the ten largest clones.

Remarks on this clone: Which antigen it targets is not known. No quality values exist for individual bases; no much larger clone is one base distant.

The TCR originated in a woman of 80 years or more with acute or convalescent COVID-19. Rearrangement joined TRBV11-2 to TRBJ2-1; matching of 7 bases hints at TRBD2 as the D gene. Specimen: peripheral blood. At the DNA level, the sequence is TGTGCCAGCAGCCCCGGGGGGCTGGGGGGAGGTGGAGATGAGCAGTTCTTC. It translates to CASSPGGLGGGGDEQFF.